A single sample is the source of the 2 T cell receptor beta chains below, sequenced in a study of blood T cells in healthy people across ages (dated by TCRdb to 2014 to 2015). Receptors were amplified or captured by 5' RACE. The reads were generated on an Illumina HiSeq 2500. A second PCR of roughly 6 to 12 cycles was run with a J-beta primer mix and a sample-barcoded 5' primer. TCRdb redid the processing of the public reads, applying fastp at Q25 and MiXCR, and retained in-frame beta chains. When rows share a CDR3 protein, they turn into one entry using the most common DNA and genes. The sample table holds 750,000 to 950,000 distinct CDR3 sequences, of which 29% were seen once. About 10% of the sample is taken by the ten largest. This same sample was also taken into another study, of T cells of mothers and their children.

The sample comprised blood. The receptors come from a woman aged 40 to 49 in good health.

This clonotype was detected many times. Its ends do not fully match the called genes, so a read error is possible. The chain links TRBV29-1 to TRBJ2-3, with TRBD1 as a possible D gene (6 bases). Germline V gene sequence: CDR1 SQVTM, CDR2 ANQGSEA. The CDR3 is 11 amino acids. The CDR3 reads CSVERTATQYF. CDR3 in DNA: TGCAGCGTTGAAAGGACAGCTACGCAGTATTTT.

The table lists this clonotype with a few counts. The chain uses TRBV7-9 and TRBJ2-3; D not resolved. In germline, CDR1 is SEHNR, CDR2 FQNEAQ (reference sequence). V was cut by 5 bases and J by 5 bases, with 8 bases left in between. The CDR3 covers 12 residues. The CDR3 region has the DNA TGTGCCAGCAGCCAGATGATAGATACGCAGTATTTT. The encoded protein is CASSQMIDTQYF.